The present T cell receptor (beta chain) was sequenced within a study of T cells in Graves' hyperthyroidism and ophthalmopathy. This clonotype has only a few counts. RNA transcripts served as the template for amplifying TCR beta CDR3 regions. The primer set for the first-round RT-PCR of the TCR CDR3 was HTBI. Each CDR3 protein is one row after TCRdb ran MiXCR on the multiplex PCR reads. The data show around 290,000 distinct CDR3 sequences, more than 15% seen once. Inclusion characteristics of ophthalmopathy patients comprised a Clinical Activity Score of at least 3, a NOSPECS grade of at least 4, and duration under 3 months. Source material: blood. This TCR was sampled from a woman in her sixties or seventies with Graves' ophthalmopathy.

CDR3 protein: CSVLAGFTDTQYF. CDR3 DNA sequence: TGCAGCGTTTTAGCGGGGTTCACAGATACGCAGTATTTT. The V gene is TRBV29-1, the J gene TRBJ2-3; 8 bases agree with TRBD2. CDR3 size: 13 residues. Germline loops: CDR1 SQVTM, CDR2 ANQGSEA. The ends lost 5 bases at V and 2 bases at J; junction bases unmatched: 3.